This TCR beta chain emerged from a study of cytomegalovirus exposure and HLA in healthy donors. The primer mix had 60 Vbeta and 13 Jbeta primers. Sequencing used immunoSEQ multiplex PCR; TCRdb keeps in-frame clones, though not all of them. The sample includes 150,000 to 200,000 clones, around 75% seen only once; the top ten take 1.5% to 2%. V lost 4 bases and J lost 6, with 12 bases in between. CDR1 and CDR2 (germline): PRHDT, FYEKMQ (reference sequence). The CDR3 is 14 amino acids. Whole-study findings and limits: TRBV6-2, TRBV6-3 and other indistinguishable V segments were excluded.

With respect to this clone: Its target is not known.

Nominally healthy donors provided the samples, though records likely missed some immune exposures. The chain employs TRBV13 and TRBJ2-2, with TRBD2 as a possible D gene (6 bases). The receptor comes from a human donor in good health. Sequenced input: PBMCs. Here the CDR3 DNA reads TGTGCCAGCAGCTCCCGACTAGTTCCCGGGGAGCTGTTTTTT. Encoded protein: CASSSRLVPGELFF.